This TCR beta chain is from a study of blood T cell repertoires in COVID-19. Study-level background: The United States, Italy and Spain provided the acute and convalescent COVID-19 samples.

Repertoires were generated with immunoSEQ multiplex PCR, while TCRdb's copy carries only in-frame clones and drops some. The table includes about 300,000 clones, around 90% detected once. The junction had 4 bases not matched to a gene; V was cut back by 5 bases and J by 7 bases. The CDR3 spans 12 residues. Germline loops: CDR1 SGHVS, CDR2 FQNEAQ. This sequence originates from a man between 65 and 79 years old with acute or convalescent COVID-19. Sequenced sample: peripheral blood. V is TRBV7-8 and J is TRBJ2-7; 8 bases are a match to TRBD1. As DNA, the CDR3 is TGTGCCAGCAGCCTCAGGGGGCGGGAGCAGTACTTC. Translated, it gives CASSLRGREQYF.